The 19 T cell receptor beta chains given below trace back to one sample, sequenced in a study of blood T cell repertoires in COVID-19 (TCRdb year 2020). The receptor library was made with the immunoSEQ multiplex PCR assay. This immuneACCESS table, as held by TCRdb, lists in-frame sequences with V and J called but not all clones. Of the missing ones, under half trace to an unresolved V gene in checked studies; the others have no known cause. This sample holds about 33,000 clones; nearly 80% were observed only once. The ten largest clonotypes hold about a third of the sample. Sample: peripheral blood. The receptor set was obtained from a man aged 80 or over with acute or convalescent COVID-19.

This rearrangement joins TRBV25-1 to TRBJ2-3; 8 bases are a match to TRBD1. The CDR3 runs 15 residues. Germline CDR1 MGHDK, CDR2 SYGVNS. The V and J ends lost 4 bases and 2 bases, in that order; junction bases with no gene match: 5. DNA of the CDR3: TGTGCCAGCAGTGCGGACAGGGTTAACACAGATACGCAGTATTTT. Its translation: CASSADRVNTDTQYF.

The chain uses TRBV3-1 (or the pseudogene TRBV3-2) and TRBJ1-4; 11 nucleotides align to TRBD1. The CDR3 sequence is 16 residues long. Losses at the gene ends were 5 bases for V and 11 bases for J; bases not matched to a gene: 13. CDR1 and CDR2 from the germline V gene are LGHDT and YNNKEL (reference sequence). CDR3: CASSLGTGGIIGKLFF. In DNA form, the CDR3 reads TGTGCCAGCAGCTTGGGGACAGGGGGAATCATAGGGAAACTGTTTTTT.

This chain joins TRBV6-5 and TRBJ2-4; TRBD1 is a possible D gene (6 bases). The CDR3 runs to 15 residues. V lost 0 bases and J 9 bases, leaving 15 bases between the germline ends. CDR1 and CDR2 (germline): MNHEY, SVGAGI. CDR3 protein: CASSYSRDIVTIQYF. CDR3 nucleotides: TGTGCCAGCAGTTACTCCCGGGACATCGTTACCATTCAGTACTTC.

Only one count was recorded for this clone. This chain connects TRBV5-1 to TRBJ1-2; no clear D gene. The CDR3 spans 13 residues. Trimming removed 0 bases at V and 3 bases at J, with 6 bases between. Per the germline V gene, CDR1 is SGHRS and CDR2 is YFSETQ. The CDR3 DNA reads as TGCGCCAGCAGCTTGGAGGGAGACTATGGCTACACCTTC. It is translated as CASSLEGDYGYTF.

CDR3 region: CASSSRGLAGDGDTQYF. The CDR3 DNA reads TGTGCCAGCAGCTCACGGGGACTAGCGGGGGACGGAGATACGCAGTATTTT. V gene TRBV7-2 combines with J gene TRBJ2-3; 14 bases line up with TRBD2. V was pared by 4 bases and J by 5 bases, with 8 bases of the junction left unmatched. Germline V gives CDR1 SGHTA, CDR2 FQGNSA. The CDR3 consists of 17 residues.

This chain uses TRBV19 with TRBJ1-2; 7 bases fit TRBD1. The CDR3 is made up of 17 amino acids. J gave up 0 bases and V 7 bases, and 14 bases lay outside the gene matches. CDR1 LNHDA and CDR2 SQIVND come from the germline V gene (reference sequence). CDR3 sequence reads: CASTLDRALPPNYGYTF. The CDR3 DNA sequence: TGTGCCAGTACCCTAGACAGGGCGCTACCCCCTAACTATGGCTACACCTTC.

This rearrangement joins TRBV2 to TRBJ2-4, with 10 bases fitting TRBD2. The junction had 11 bases not matched to a gene; V was cut back by 6 bases and J by 0 bases. Per the germline V gene, CDR1 is SNHLY and CDR2 is FYNNEI. The CDR3 is made up of 18 amino acids. The CDR3 bases are TGTGCCAGCAGCGCAACGGAGCGGGGGGGGCTAGCCAAAAACATTCAGTACTTC. Amino acid sequence: CASSATERGGLAKNIQYF.

This clone was seen only once. The chain links TRBV24-1 to TRBJ2-1, with D uncertain. V was clipped by 6 bases and J by 0 bases, with 8 bases between them. The CDR3 length is 14 residues. CDR1 and CDR2 from the germline V gene are KGHDR and SFDVKD. The CDR3 reads CATSHSYSYNEQFF. In DNA form, the CDR3 reads TGTGCCACCAGTCACAGTTACTCCTACAATGAGCAGTTCTTC.

The rearrangement joins TRBV2 to TRBJ1-2, with D unclear. The V end lost 3 bases, the J end lost 4 bases, and 9 bases lay between the germline ends. The CDR3 is 13 amino acids. Germline CDR1 and CDR2: SNHLY and FYNNEI. For the CDR3, the DNA is TGTGCCAGCAGTGAGGCCAGGCGCTATGGCTACACCTTC. Encoded protein: CASSEARRYGYTF.

The genes are TRBV9 and TRBJ2-5, with D maybe TRBD1 (5 bases). In germline, CDR1 is SGDLS, CDR2 YYNGEE. Trimming stripped 4 bases from V and 4 bases from J, with 17 bases between. This CDR3 region has 15 residues. CDR3 sequence: CASSPLQGIGETQYF. CDR3 nucleotide sequence: TGTGCCAGCAGCCCCCTCCAGGGCATTGGAGAGACCCAGTACTTC.

This clone has only a few counts. This chain links TRBV12-2 with TRBJ1-2. TRBV12-2 is recorded as a pseudogene. The CDR3 is 12 amino acids. The CDR3 sequence: CASRLVARGYTF. The CDR3 DNA reads TGTGCAAGTCGCTTAGTAGCTCGGGGCTACACCTTC.

The rearrangement uses TRBV11-2 and TRBJ2-7; TRBD2 agrees at 12 bases. Germline V gene lookup returns CDR1 SGHAT and CDR2 FQNNGV. V was pared by 5 bases and J by 3 bases, with 14 bases of the junction left unmatched. This CDR3 is 18 amino acids long. The CDR3 bases are TGTGCCAGCAGCCCCAGACTAGCGGGGGAACTTACCCACTACGAGCAGTACTTC. It encodes CASSPRLAGELTHYEQYF. Combining the CDR3 with reference TRBV11-2 and TRBJ2-7 gives the whole variable domain EAGVAQSPRYKIIEKRQSVAFWCNPISGHATLYWYQQILGQGPKLLIQFQNNGVVDDSQLPKDRFSAERLKGVDSTLKIQPAKLEDSAVYLCASSPRLAGELTHYEQYFGPGTRLTVT.

This clone was counted a few times. V and J are TRBV2 and TRBJ2-5; 9 bases map to TRBD2. After removal of 0 bases from V and 5 bases from J, the junction contained 4 bases not matched to a gene. Germline assignment: CDR1 SNHLY and CDR2 FYNNEI. The CDR3 extends over 15 amino acids. This chain's CDR3 is CASSEARAGGETQYF. The CDR3 nucleotides are TGTGCCAGCAGTGAAGCGCGAGCGGGGGGTGAGACCCAGTACTTC.

V usage is TRBV3-1 (or the pseudogene TRBV3-2) and J usage is TRBJ2-4, with 9 bases lining up with TRBD2. The V gene end was trimmed by 4 bases and the J gene end by 9 bases; junction bases not matched to a gene: 10. Germline values: CDR1 LGHDT, CDR2 YNNKEL (reference sequence). The CDR3 is 15 amino acids. The CDR3 coding sequence is TGTGCCAGCAGCCGCGGCCAAGCGGGGGGAATCATTCAGTACTTC. It translates to CASSRGQAGGIIQYF.

The V call is TRBV27, the J call TRBJ2-3; tentatively, D is TRBD2 (5 bases). This CDR3 has 14 amino acids. V gave up 5 bases and J gave up 6 bases, with 15 bases separating them. Germline CDR1 MNHEY, CDR2 SMNVEV (reference sequence). CDR3 region: CASSPRVNGDTQYF. The CDR3 DNA is TGTGCCAGCAGTCCGCGGGTTAACGGGGATACGCAGTATTTT.

V is TRBV12-5 and J is TRBJ1-5, with D possibly being TRBD1 (5 bases). Trimming cost V 1 base and J 0 bases, with 16 bases left between them. The germline V gene encodes CDR1 LGHNT and CDR2 FRNRAP. This CDR3 is 18 amino acids long. CDR3 loop: CASGLASTATYSNQPQHF. CDR3 in DNA: TGTGCTAGTGGTTTGGCCTCGACAGCAACTTATAGCAATCAGCCCCAGCATTTT.

V and J are TRBV5-1 and TRBJ1-3, with TRBD1 as a possible D gene (6 bases). Per germline, CDR1 SGHRS and CDR2 YFSETQ. The CDR3 spans 15 residues. V was pared by 1 base and J by 0 bases, with 8 bases between. The CDR3 DNA reads TGCGCCAGCAGCTTGACAGGGTTCTCTGGAAACACCATATATTTT. It translates to CASSLTGFSGNTIYF.

This chain uses TRBV27 with TRBJ1-4; a weak D match, TRBD1 (6 bases). Germline lookup yields CDR1 MNHEY and CDR2 SMNVEV (reference sequence). Trimming took off 4 bases at V and 5 bases at J, with 8 bases between the two ends. The CDR3 is made up of 13 amino acids. In nucleotides, the CDR3 is TGTGCCAGCAGTTACAGGGTCAATGAAAAACTGTTTTTT. It is translated as CASSYRVNEKLFF.

J is TRBJ2-1 and V is TRBV3-1 (or the pseudogene TRBV3-2); possibly TRBD2 for D (7 bases). Germline CDR1 reads LGHDT; CDR2 reads YNNKEL (reference sequence). The CDR3 covers 15 residues. Deletions cut 2 bases from V and 5 bases from J, with 13 bases between. The CDR3 region is CASSQSPGGHNEQFF. The DNA for the CDR3 is TGTGCCAGCAGCCAATCGCCGGGGGGCCACAATGAGCAGTTCTTC.